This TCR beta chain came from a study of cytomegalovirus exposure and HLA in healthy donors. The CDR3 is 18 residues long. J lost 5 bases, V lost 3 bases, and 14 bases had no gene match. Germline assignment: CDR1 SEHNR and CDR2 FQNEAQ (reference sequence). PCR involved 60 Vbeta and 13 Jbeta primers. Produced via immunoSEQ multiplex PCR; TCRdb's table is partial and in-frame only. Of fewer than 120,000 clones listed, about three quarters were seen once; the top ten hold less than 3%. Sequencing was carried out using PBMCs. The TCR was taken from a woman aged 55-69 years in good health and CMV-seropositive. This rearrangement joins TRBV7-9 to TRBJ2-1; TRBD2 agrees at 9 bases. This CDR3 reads CASSFGFVGTSRDNEQFF. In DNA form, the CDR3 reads TGTGCCAGCAGCTTTGGGTTTGTTGGGACTAGCCGAGACAATGAGCAGTTCTTC.